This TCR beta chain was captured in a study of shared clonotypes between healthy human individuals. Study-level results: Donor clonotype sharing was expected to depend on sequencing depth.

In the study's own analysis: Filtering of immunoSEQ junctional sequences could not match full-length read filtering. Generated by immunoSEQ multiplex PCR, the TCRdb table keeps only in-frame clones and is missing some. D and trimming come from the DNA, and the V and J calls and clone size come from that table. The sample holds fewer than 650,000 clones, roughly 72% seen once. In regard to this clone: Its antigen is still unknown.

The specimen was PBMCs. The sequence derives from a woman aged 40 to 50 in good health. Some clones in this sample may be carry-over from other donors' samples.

The CDR3 region is CASSVLAGGLEQYF. DNA for the CDR3: TGTGCCAGCAGCGTACTAGCGGGAGGCTTAGAGCAGTACTTC. The chain carries TRBV7-9 and TRBJ2-7; 12 bases line up with TRBD2. The junction had 6 bases not matched to a gene; V was cut back by 5 bases and J by 7 bases. This CDR3 region has 14 residues. CDR1 SEHNR and CDR2 FQNEAQ come from the germline V gene (reference sequence).